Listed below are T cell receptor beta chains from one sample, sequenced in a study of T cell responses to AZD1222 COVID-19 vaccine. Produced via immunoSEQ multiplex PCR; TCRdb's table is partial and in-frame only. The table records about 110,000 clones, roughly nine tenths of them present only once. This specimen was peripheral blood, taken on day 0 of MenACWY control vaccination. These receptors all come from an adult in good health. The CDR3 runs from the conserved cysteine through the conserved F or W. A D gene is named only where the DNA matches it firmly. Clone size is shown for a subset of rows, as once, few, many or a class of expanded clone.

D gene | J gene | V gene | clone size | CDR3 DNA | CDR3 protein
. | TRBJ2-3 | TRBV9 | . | TGTGCCAGCAGCGTAGTCGGGGGTCGCACAGATACGCAGTATTTT | CASSVVGGRTDTQYF
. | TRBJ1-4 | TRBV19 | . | TGTGCCAGTAGTATAGATCTCTGGGGGGGACTGTTTTTT | CASSIDLWGGLFF
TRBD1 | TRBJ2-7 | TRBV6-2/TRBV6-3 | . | TGTGCCAGCAGTCCGACAGGGACCGTGGTCGAGCAGTACTTC | CASSPTGTVVEQYF
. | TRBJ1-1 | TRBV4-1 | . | TGCGCCAGCAGCCAAGGGTTAGCGAGAACTATGAACACTGAAGCTTTCTTT | CASSQGLARTMNTEAFF
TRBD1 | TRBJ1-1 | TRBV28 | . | TGTGCCAGCAGTTTGCCGGACAGGGTATGGACTGAAGCTTTCTTT | CASSLPDRVWTEAFF
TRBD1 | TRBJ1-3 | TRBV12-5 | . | TGTGCTAGTGGTTTGAACCCTTCGACAGGGGGCCGGAACACCATATATTTT | CASGLNPSTGGRNTIYF
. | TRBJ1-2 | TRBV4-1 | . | TGCGCCAGCAGCCAAGTTGCAGGAAACTATGGCTACACCTTC | CASSQVAGNYGYTF
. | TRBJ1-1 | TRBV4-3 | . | TGCGCCAGCAGCCTCACGCGGGACACATTCACGAACACTGAAGCTTTCTTT | CASSLTRDTFTNTEAFF
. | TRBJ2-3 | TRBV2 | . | TGTGCCAGCTGGGTAGCGGTGACCACAGATACGCAGTATTTT | CASWVAVTTDTQYF
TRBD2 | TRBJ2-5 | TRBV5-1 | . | TGCGCCAGCAGACACGGGGAGCGGGGGGTCCAAGAGACCCAGTACTTC | CASRHGERGVQETQYF
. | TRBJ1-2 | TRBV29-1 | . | TGCAGCGTTGCGAGAGAAAAGCATGGCTACACCTTC | CSVAREKHGYTF
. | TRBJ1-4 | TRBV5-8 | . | TGTGCCAGCAGCTTTTCCAGAAATGAAAAACTGTTTTTT | CASSFSRNEKLFF
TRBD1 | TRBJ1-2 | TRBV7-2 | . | TGTGCCAGCAGCTGGGGACAGGGGAATGGCTACACCTTC | CASSWGQGNGYTF
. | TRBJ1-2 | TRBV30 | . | TGTGCCTGGGCAGGGTATCACTATGGCTACACCTTC | CAWAGYHYGYTF
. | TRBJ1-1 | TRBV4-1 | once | TGCGCCAGCAGCCAGGTGGATGCTGAAGCTTTCTTT | CASSQVDAEAFF
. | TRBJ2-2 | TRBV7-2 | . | TGTGCCAGCAGCTTAAGAGCAGGGGGAGGTGCCGGGGAGCTGTTTTTT | CASSLRAGGGAGELFF
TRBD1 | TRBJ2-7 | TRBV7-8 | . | TGTGCCAGCAGCTTAGCGGACAGGGGCCCCTACGAGCAGTACTTC | CASSLADRGPYEQYF
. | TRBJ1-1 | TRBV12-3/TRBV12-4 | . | TGTGCCAGCAGTCCCTTCGGCACTGAAGCTTTCTTT | CASSPFGTEAFF
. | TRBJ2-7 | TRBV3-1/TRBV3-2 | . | TGTGCCAGCAGCCAAGATTCGGGATCGTACGAGCAGTACTTC | CASSQDSGSYEQYF
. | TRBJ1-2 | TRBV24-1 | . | TGTGCCACCAGTGACTCAGGGGACCCAATTCTCCGGGGCTACACCTTC | CATSDSGDPILRGYTF
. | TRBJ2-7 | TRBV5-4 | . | TGTGCCAGCAGCTTTGGAGGGACAGCCAGGCAGTACTTC | CASSFGGTARQYF
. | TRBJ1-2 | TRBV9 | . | TGTGCCAGCAGCCGTCAGGACAGACCTAACTATGGCTACACCTTC | CASSRQDRPNYGYTF
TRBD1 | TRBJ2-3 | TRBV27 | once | TGTGCCAGCAGTTTATTAACAGGGGGCACAGATACGCAGTATTTT | CASSLLTGGTDTQYF
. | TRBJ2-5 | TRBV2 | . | TGTGCCAGCAGTGAAGAGCAAGAGACCCAGTACTTC | CASSEEQETQYF
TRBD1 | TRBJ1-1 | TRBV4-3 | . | TGCGCCAGCAGCCAAGATCCCCAGGGGGCGAACACTGAAGCTTTCTTT | CASSQDPQGANTEAFF
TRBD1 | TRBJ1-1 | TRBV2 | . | TGTGCCAGCAGTGGGGACAGAAACACTGAAGCTTTCTTT | CASSGDRNTEAFF